This TCR beta chain was recorded in a study of patients and donors after allogeneic stem cell transplantation. TCRdb re-analysed the RT-PCR reads in MiXCR, keeping a single row per CDR3 protein. The sample includes about 110,000 distinct CDR3 sequences, over 30% of them seen just once. Germline V gene data show CDR1 as MNHEY and CDR2 as SVGAGI. The V gene lost 6 bases and the J gene lost 5 bases, with 16 bases spanning the gap. This CDR3 spans 14 amino acids. The TCR originated in a human donor who was either an allogeneic HSCT recipient or a stem cell or donor lymphocyte infusion donor (not recorded which). It is not recorded whose cells these are; they may come from a transplant donor. Sequencing was done on a sample of blood, either unsorted or a sorted T cell fraction (not recorded which). The chain links TRBV6-5 to TRBJ2-5, with D possibly TRBD1 on 6 matching bases. Written as DNA, the CDR3 is TGTGCCAGCAGACCTACAGGGCGTCGGGAGACCCAGTACTTC. It codes for CASRPTGRRETQYF.